These 6 T cell receptor beta chains came from one sample sequenced in a study of T cell changes during pregnancy in multiple sclerosis. Clones were sequenced by immunoSEQ multiplex PCR, and TCRdb holds only the in-frame ones, with some missing. The data show approximately 41,000 clones, with about 90% seen just once and less than 12% held by the top ten. Specimen: CD8+ T cells from peripheral blood mononuclear cells, collected in the first trimester of pregnancy. The receptors shown here come from a female donor with multiple sclerosis, enrolled in a pregnancy study.

The rearrangement joins TRBV29-1 to TRBJ1-2, with D hard to call. This CDR3 has 12 residues. Germline loops: CDR1 SQVTM, CDR2 ANQGSEA. The V end was cut by 2 bases, the J end by 0 bases, with 4 bases between. CDR3 bases: TGCAGCGTTGAACCTTCTAACTATGGCTACACCTTC. Protein sequence: CSVEPSNYGYTF. Based on the CDR3 plus reference TRBV29-1 and TRBJ1-2, the full variable domain is SAVISQKPSRDICQRGTSLTIQCQVDSQVTMMFWYRQQPGQSLTLIATANQGSEATYESGFVIDKFPISRPNLTFSTLTVSNMSPEDSSIYLCSVEPSNYGYTFGSGTRLTVV.

V gene TRBV6-5 combines with J gene TRBJ2-3; D call uncertain. CDR1 and CDR2 from the germline V gene are MNHEY and SVGAGI. The CDR3 extends over 12 amino acids. V was clipped by 5 bases and J by 6 bases, with 9 bases between them. The CDR3 region is CASSASMDTQYF. The CDR3 DNA reads as TGTGCCAGCAGTGCCAGTATGGATACGCAGTATTTT.

The rearrangement links TRBV7-9 to TRBJ2-1; 10 nucleotides match TRBD2. J lost 4 bases, V lost 1 base, and 4 bases had no gene match. The CDR3 loop spans 16 amino acids. Germline values: CDR1 SEHNR, CDR2 FQNEAQ (reference sequence). For the CDR3, the DNA is TGTGCCAGCAGCTTAGTCCCTAGCGGGAGTTACAATGAGCAGTTCTTC. This sequence encodes CASSLVPSGSYNEQFF.

This chain uses TRBV7-9 with TRBJ2-5; TRBD1 matches at 9 bases. V lost 5 bases to trimming and J lost 4 bases; unmatched junction nucleotides: 17. There are 18 residues in the CDR3. Germline V gene data show CDR1 as SEHNR and CDR2 as FQNEAQ (reference sequence). The CDR3 nucleotides read TGTGCCAGCAGCCCTCGGACAGGGGAAGCCCCATCATCAGAGACCCAGTACTTC. Its translation is CASSPRTGEAPSSETQYF.

The chain employs TRBV2 and TRBJ1-5, with a weak D call TRBD1 (6 bases). Deletions cut 0 bases from V and 5 bases from J, with 17 bases between. The CDR3 consists of 17 residues. The germline CDR1 and CDR2 sequences are SNHLY and FYNNEI. CDR3 region: CASSEAGGALWYQPQHF. Here the CDR3 DNA reads TGTGCCAGCAGTGAAGCGGGGGGGGCACTTTGGTATCAGCCCCAGCATTTT.

The chain combines TRBV2 with TRBJ1-1; a possible D gene is TRBD1 (5 bases). The CDR3 extends over 14 amino acids. V was pared by 7 bases and J by 5 bases, with 17 bases between. The germline V gene has CDR1 SNHLY and CDR2 FYNNEI. The CDR3 here is CASIPPGSGTEAFF. The CDR3 DNA is TGTGCCAGCATTCCCCCAGGGTCAGGGACTGAAGCTTTCTTT.